A selection of T cell receptor beta chains follows, all from one sample in a study of blood T cell repertoires in COVID-19. Clones were sequenced by immunoSEQ multiplex PCR, and TCRdb holds only the in-frame ones, with some missing. The data show 300,000 to 500,000 clones, 88% seen once. The sample taken for sequencing was PBMCs or T cells enriched from blood (not recorded which). The origin of the receptors is a woman aged 35 to 49 with acute COVID-19. Both conserved end residues are part of each CDR3. D genes are given only for firm matches. Only some rows state a clone size, as once, few, many or a class for expanded clones.

d_gene	v_gene	abundance	j_gene	CDR3nt	CDR3aa
-	TRBV2	-	TRBJ2-2	TGTGCCAGCGGGCCCGGACATTTATCCACCGGGGAGCTGTTTTTT	CASGPGHLSTGELFF
TRBD2	TRBV9	-	TRBJ2-3	TGTGCCAGCAGCGCAGAAAGCGGGGAATGGGATACGCAGTATTTT	CASSAESGEWDTQYF
-	TRBV5-4	-	TRBJ1-1	TGTGCCAGCAGCCGTGACAGGCTGATGAACACTGAAGCTTTCTTT	CASSRDRLMNTEAFF
-	TRBV6-5	-	TRBJ2-2	TGTGCCAGCACTCGCCGGGACACCAACACCGGGGAGCTGTTTTTT	CASTRRDTNTGELFF
-	TRBV6-5	-	TRBJ1-1	TGTGCCAGCAGCAGACAGAGAACCATGAACACTGAAGCTTTCTTT	CASSRQRTMNTEAFF
-	TRBV19	-	TRBJ2-7	TGTGCCAGTAGTATCGGTCGGGCATCGGGGACCTACGAGCAGTACTTC	CASSIGRASGTYEQYF
-	TRBV27	-	TRBJ1-1	TGTGCCACAGGACAGTCCATGAACACTGAAGCTTTCTTT	CATGQSMNTEAFF
-	TRBV20-1	-	TRBJ2-7	TGCAGTGCTAGAGGAGGGTACGAGCAGTACTTC	CSARGGYEQYF
-	TRBV5-6	-	TRBJ1-6	TGTGCCAGCAGCCTGGAGGTCAGGGGTAGACCCCTTCATTCACCCCTCCACTTT	CASSLEVRGRPLHSPLHF
-	TRBV19	-	TRBJ1-2	TGTGCCAGTAGTATAGGTCGGGGGGGCTATGGCTACACCTTC	CASSIGRGGYGYTF
-	TRBV7-6	-	TRBJ1-1	TGTGCCAGCAGCGTCAACAGGAACACTGAAGCTTTCTTT	CASSVNRNTEAFF
TRBD2	TRBV7-9	few	TRBJ2-3	TGTGCCAGCAGCTCGCCGGGACTAGCGGGGGGCAACACAGATACGCAGTATTTT	CASSSPGLAGGNTDTQYF
-	TRBV7-8	-	TRBJ1-6	TGTGCCAGCAGATTAGGGAGGGATTCACCCCTCCACTTT	CASRLGRDSPLHF
TRBD1	TRBV15	-	TRBJ2-7	TGTGCCACCAGCAGAATAAGGAGGCAGGACAGGGGGTATTACGAGCAGTACTTC	CATSRIRRQDRGYYEQYF
-	TRBV19	-	TRBJ1-1	TGTGCCAGTAGTATGTTCGGCAGGGAGAACACTGAAGCTTTCTTT	CASSMFGRENTEAFF
-	TRBV29-1	-	TRBJ2-1	TGCAGCGTTGAAGTCCTGAGAGGTGAGCAGTTCTTC	CSVEVLRGEQFF